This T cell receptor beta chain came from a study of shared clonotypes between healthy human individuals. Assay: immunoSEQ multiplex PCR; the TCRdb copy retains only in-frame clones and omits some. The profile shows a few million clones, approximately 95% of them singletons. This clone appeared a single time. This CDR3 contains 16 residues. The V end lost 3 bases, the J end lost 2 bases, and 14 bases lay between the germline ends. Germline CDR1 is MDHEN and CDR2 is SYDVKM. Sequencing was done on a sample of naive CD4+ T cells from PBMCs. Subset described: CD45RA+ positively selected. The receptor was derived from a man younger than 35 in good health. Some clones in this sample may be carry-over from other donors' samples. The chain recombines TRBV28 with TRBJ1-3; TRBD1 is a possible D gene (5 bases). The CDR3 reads CASSFLTVVAGNTIYF. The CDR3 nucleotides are TGTGCCAGCAGTTTCCTGACAGTCGTGGCTGGAAACACCATATATTTT.